These T cell receptor beta chains were read from a single sample in a study of cytomegalovirus exposure and HLA in healthy donors. The repertoire was sequenced with immunoSEQ multiplex PCR; TCRdb's copy has only in-frame clones and lacks some. The sample lists 150,000 to 200,000 clones; roughly 70% were seen once. Sequencing was done on a sample of PBMCs. These receptor sequences come from a woman in her late teens or twenties in good health and CMV-seropositive. CDR3s include the opening cysteine and the closing phenylalanine or tryptophan. Each record gives: clone size, D gene, V gene, J gene, CDR3 protein, CDR3 DNA. D genes are given only for firm matches. Size is stated for part of the rows, as once, few or many counts, or as a class when the clone is expanded.

size: .
D: TRBD2
V: TRBV6-6
J: TRBJ2-7
CDR3: CASSEMEASGIYEQYF
DNA: TGTGCCAGCAGCGAGATGGAGGCTAGCGGGATCTACGAGCAGTACTTC

size: few
D: .
V: TRBV6-6
J: TRBJ1-5
CDR3: CASSYPGEPQHF
DNA: TGTGCCAGCAGTTACCCGGGAGAACCCCAGCATTTT

size: .
D: .
V: TRBV7-2
J: TRBJ2-1
CDR3: CASSLVGIVLDEQFF
DNA: TGTGCCAGCAGCTTAGTAGGAATTGTTCTAGATGAGCAGTTCTTC

size: medium-sized
D: .
V: TRBV2
J: TRBJ2-3
CDR3: CASSEFGGTDTQYF
DNA: TGTGCCAGCAGTGAATTCGGTGGCACAGATACGCAGTATTTT

size: .
D: .
V: TRBV7-9
J: TRBJ1-2
CDR3: CASSPTLDRPAIRNYGYTF
DNA: TGTGCCAGCAGCCCCACCTTAGACAGGCCTGCTATACGGAACTATGGCTACACCTTC

size: few
D: TRBD2
V: TRBV30
J: TRBJ2-1
CDR3: CAGRSGGPYNEQFF
DNA: TGTGCCGGCCGAAGCGGGGGGCCATACAATGAGCAGTTCTTC

size: .
D: TRBD1
V: TRBV15
J: TRBJ2-5
CDR3: CATSRDLGGTGTQYF
DNA: TGTGCCACCAGCAGAGATCTTGGGGGGACAGGGACCCAGTACTTC

size: .
D: .
V: TRBV25-1
J: TRBJ2-3
CDR3: CASSVQSLQYF
DNA: TGTGCCAGCAGTGTACAGAGTTTGCAGTATTTT

size: few
D: .
V: TRBV28
J: TRBJ1-2
CDR3: CASSLSVSTANYGYTF
DNA: TGTGCCAGCAGTTTATCGGTGTCGACAGCTAACTATGGCTACACCTTC

size: .
D: .
V: TRBV7-6
J: TRBJ2-5
CDR3: CASSPGETQYF
DNA: TGTGCCAGCAGCCCCGGGGAGACCCAGTACTTC

size: .
D: .
V: TRBV6-1
J: TRBJ2-7
CDR3: CASSEQVSSYEQYF
DNA: TGTGCCAGCAGTGAACAGGTGAGCTCCTACGAGCAGTACTTC

size: .
D: TRBD1
V: TRBV27
J: TRBJ1-1
CDR3: CASSQQGANTEAFF
DNA: TGTGCCAGCAGTCAACAGGGGGCAAACACTGAAGCTTTCTTT

size: .
D: TRBD2
V: TRBV5-1
J: TRBJ2-1
CDR3: CASSLMTSGGVNEQFF
DNA: TGCGCCAGCAGTTTGATGACTAGCGGGGGGGTGAATGAGCAGTTCTTC

size: few
D: TRBD1
V: TRBV23-1
J: TRBJ2-2
CDR3: CASSPGQGAKDTGELFF
DNA: TGCGCCAGCAGTCCGGGACAGGGGGCGAAGGACACCGGGGAGCTGTTTTTT

size: .
D: TRBD1
V: TRBV9
J: TRBJ1-3
CDR3: CASSVVGDRVSGNTIYF
DNA: TGTGCCAGCAGCGTAGTTGGAGACAGGGTATCTGGAAACACCATATATTTT

size: .
D: .
V: TRBV10-2
J: TRBJ1-1
CDR3: CASSESHLGHPEAFF
DNA: TGCGCCAGCAGTGAGAGCCACCTGGGACACCCTGAAGCTTTCTTT

size: few
D: .
V: TRBV27
J: TRBJ2-3
CDR3: CASSLYPRTDTQYF
DNA: TGTGCCAGCAGTTTATACCCCCGGACAGATACGCAGTATTTT

size: .
D: .
V: TRBV7-3
J: TRBJ2-3
CDR3: CASSLTGITDTQYF
DNA: TGTGCCAGCAGCCTCACGGGAATCACAGATACGCAGTATTTT

size: few
D: .
V: TRBV7-3
J: TRBJ2-7
CDR3: CASSLTGTPGDEQYF
DNA: TGTGCCAGCAGCTTAACTGGGACTCCCGGCGACGAGCAGTACTTC

size: .
D: TRBD2
V: TRBV7-9
J: TRBJ2-3
CDR3: CASSRTSGVPLGYF
DNA: TGTGCCAGCAGTAGGACTAGCGGGGTGCCTCTGGGGTATTTT

size: .
D: TRBD1
V: TRBV7-3
J: TRBJ1-2
CDR3: CASSSQGYYGYTF
DNA: TGTGCCAGCAGCTCACAGGGGTACTATGGCTACACCTTC

size: few
D: TRBD1
V: TRBV28
J: TRBJ2-3
CDR3: CASSPGQGSTDTQYF
DNA: TGTGCCAGTTCCCCCGGACAGGGGTCGACAGATACGCAGTATTTT

size: few
D: TRBD1
V: TRBV19
J: TRBJ2-4
CDR3: CASSIQGDIQYF
DNA: TGTGCCAGTAGTATACAGGGGGACATTCAGTACTTC

size: .
D: TRBD1
V: TRBV2
J: TRBJ2-7
CDR3: CASRGTGIEQYF
DNA: TGTGCCAGCAGAGGGACAGGGATCGAGCAGTACTTC

size: .
D: TRBD2
V: TRBV7-2
J: TRBJ2-3
CDR3: CASSQTSGGLGDTQYF
DNA: TGTGCCAGCAGCCAGACTAGCGGGGGGTTGGGGGATACGCAGTATTTT

size: .
D: .
V: TRBV30
J: TRBJ2-1
CDR3: CAWREASSYNEQFF
DNA: TGTGCCTGGAGGGAGGCTAGCTCCTACAATGAGCAGTTCTTC

size: .
D: .
V: TRBV28
J: TRBJ2-1
CDR3: CAAGRSYNEQFF
DNA: TGTGCCGCGGGGAGGTCCTACAATGAGCAGTTCTTC

size: .
D: .
V: TRBV27
J: TRBJ1-5
CDR3: CASSFRENQPQHF
DNA: TGTGCCAGCAGTTTCCGGGAAAATCAGCCCCAGCATTTT

size: .
D: TRBD1
V: TRBV5-6
J: TRBJ2-6
CDR3: CASSFQGAGANVLTF
DNA: TGTGCCAGCAGCTTTCAGGGGGCTGGGGCCAACGTCCTGACTTTC

size: .
D: TRBD1
V: TRBV9
J: TRBJ2-1
CDR3: CASSNRGTVVNEQFF
DNA: TGTGCCAGCAGCAACCGAGGGACAGTCGTCAATGAGCAGTTCTTC

size: .
D: .
V: TRBV7-2
J: TRBJ2-3
CDR3: CASSLDSAGDTQYF
DNA: TGTGCCAGCAGCCTGGACTCGGCGGGGGATACGCAGTATTTT

size: .
D: .
V: TRBV27
J: TRBJ1-5
CDR3: CASSRMGGPGSNQPQHF
DNA: TGTGCCAGCAGTCGAATGGGAGGGCCGGGAAGCAATCAGCCCCAGCATTTT

size: once
D: .
V: TRBV6-1
J: TRBJ1-1
CDR3: CASEAVRGVTEAFF
DNA: TGTGCCAGCGAAGCCGTCAGGGGAGTCACTGAAGCTTTCTTT

size: .
D: .
V: TRBV5-5
J: TRBJ2-7
CDR3: CASSLGLGPYEQYF
DNA: TGTGCCAGCAGCCTGGGTCTTGGGCCCTACGAGCAGTACTTC

size: once
D: .
V: TRBV4-1
J: TRBJ2-2
CDR3: CASSQDGANTGELFF
DNA: TGCGCCAGCAGCCAAGATGGAGCGAACACCGGGGAGCTGTTTTTT

size: .
D: .
V: TRBV19
J: TRBJ2-7
CDR3: CASSINGYEQYF
DNA: TGTGCCAGTAGTATTAACGGCTACGAGCAGTACTTC

size: .
D: TRBD1
V: TRBV9
J: TRBJ1-4
CDR3: CASSVGTGSTNEKLFF
DNA: TGTGCCAGCAGCGTCGGGACAGGGTCAACTAATGAAAAACTGTTTTTT

size: .
D: .
V: TRBV30
J: TRBJ2-5
CDR3: CAWSAQNLETQYF
DNA: TGTGCCTGGAGTGCCCAGAACCTAGAGACCCAGTACTTC

size: .
D: TRBD1
V: TRBV5-1
J: TRBJ2-7
CDR3: CASSTGQGAPYEQYF
DNA: TGCGCCAGCAGCACTGGACAGGGGGCGCCGTACGAGCAGTACTTC

size: .
D: .
V: TRBV5-6
J: TRBJ2-1
CDR3: CASSLARRAEQFF
DNA: TGTGCCAGCAGCTTGGCGCGGCGGGCTGAGCAGTTCTTC

size: .
D: .
V: TRBV29-1
J: TRBJ1-5
CDR3: CSVGGGFGNQPQHF
DNA: TGCAGCGTTGGCGGGGGGTTTGGCAATCAGCCCCAGCATTTT

size: few
D: TRBD2
V: TRBV27
J: TRBJ2-7
CDR3: CASSPWTSGGAGEQYF
DNA: TGTGCCAGCAGTCCGTGGACTAGCGGGGGGGCGGGGGAGCAGTACTTC